The 8 T cell receptor beta chains listed next were all sequenced from one sample in a study of T cell repertoires in cytomegalovirus infection. Each CDR3 protein gets one entry after TCRdb re-called the reads with MiXCR. The table lists approximately 500,000 distinct CDR3 sequences, 16% of them singletons, with about 24% in the top ten. The sample consisted of CD8+ T cells from PBMCs. Receptors were obtained from a human donor in good health (CMV status not recorded). Some clones in this sample may be carry-over from other donors' samples.

The table lists this clonotype with a few counts. The CDR3 coding sequence is TGTGCCAGCAGCCTGACAGGGGCTAGCTCCTACGAGCAGTACTTC. Its protein product is CASSLTGASSYEQYF. The chain recombines TRBV27 with TRBJ2-7, with TRBD1 matching 8 bases. Germline V gene lookup returns CDR1 MNHEY and CDR2 SMNVEV (reference sequence). With 6 bases clipped from V and 0 bases from J, the junction kept 7 bases outside the gene matches. The CDR3 sequence is 15 residues long.

This clonotype was counted ten times or more. The chain recombines TRBV11-2 with TRBJ2-7; D might be TRBD1 (5 bases). The CDR3 is 14 amino acids. Germline CDR1 is SGHAT and CDR2 is FQNNGV. V was trimmed by 3 bases and J by 4 bases, leaving 13 bases between them. The CDR3: CASSLTQAPYEQYF. The CDR3, as DNA: TGTGCCAGCAGCTTGACACAGGCCCCTTACGAGCAGTACTTC.

Many counts were recorded for this clonotype. The chain carries TRBV11-2 and TRBJ1-1, with 9 bases aligning to TRBD1. The CDR3 runs 16 residues. Germline V gene lookup returns CDR1 SGHAT and CDR2 FQNNGV. Losses at the gene ends were 7 bases for V and 4 bases for J; bases not matched to a gene: 13. The CDR3 DNA reads TGTGCCAGCAACCCATGGGACAGGGACGCGGTCACTGAAGCTTTCTTT. This gives the protein CASNPWDRDAVTEAFF.

This clonotype has a handful of counts. V gene TRBV5-5 combines with J gene TRBJ2-1, with unresolved D. Germline V gene lookup returns CDR1 SGHKS and CDR2 YYEKEE (reference sequence). The CDR3 contains 13 residues. Between the trimmed V and J ends, which lost 2 bases and 7 bases, there was a span of 10 bases. CDR3 coding DNA: TGTGCCAGCAGCTTCATATTTCAGAATGAGCAGTTCTTC. As protein: CASSFIFQNEQFF.

The chain recombines TRBV9 with TRBJ2-1, with D possibly matching TRBD1 (5 bases). CDR3 size: 17 residues. Germline loops: CDR1 SGDLS, CDR2 YYNGEE. With 4 bases removed from V and 0 bases from J, the gap between germline ends came to 17 bases. CDR3 sequence: CASSPRVVGYSYNEQFF. The CDR3, as DNA: TGTGCCAGCAGCCCCAGGGTAGTGGGATACTCCTACAATGAGCAGTTCTTC.

Comments on this clonotype: Just one base apart from a much larger clone, this may be a read error. CDR3 nucleotides: TGTACCAGCAGTTACTCTCGGGCAGGAGAGCAGTACTTC. This encodes CTSSYSRAGEQYF. The chain is built from TRBV6-5 and TRBJ2-7; D ambiguous. This CDR3 comprises 13 residues. CDR1 is MNHEY, CDR2 SVGAGI, per germline.

The chain uses TRBV4-1 and TRBJ2-3; TRBD2 might be the D (6 bases). Germline V gene data show CDR1 as MGHRA and CDR2 as YSYEKL. The ends were cut back, 4 bases at V and 5 bases at J, with 13 bases in the middle. The CDR3 totals 14 residues. CDR3 residues: CASSPKAGRDTQYF. In DNA, the CDR3 is TGCGCCAGCAGCCCAAAAGCGGGTAGAGATACGCAGTATTTT.

This clonotype was observed a few times. V is TRBV27 and J is TRBJ1-1; possible D gene TRBD1, 6 bases. The CDR3 loop spans 14 amino acids. CDR1 is MNHEY and CDR2 is SMNVEV in the germline V gene (reference sequence). Trimming shortened V by 0 bases and J by 5 bases, and 10 bases separated the two germline ends. The CDR3 DNA sequence: TGTGCCAGCAGTTTATCGGTTACAGGGACTGAAGCTTTCTTT. This encodes CASSLSVTGTEAFF.